The 4 T cell receptor beta chains listed next were all sequenced from one sample in a study of PD-1 blockade in classical Hodgkin lymphoma. Each patient relapsed following autologous stem cell transplantation, and prior brentuximab vedotin exposure differed. The data were produced by immunoSEQ multiplex PCR, yet TCRdb's version contains in-frame clones alone and is incomplete. The table has roughly 18,000 clones, approximately 68% seen once. The material sequenced was peripheral blood mononuclear cells (PBMCs), taken before the second cycle of nivolumab. The source of these receptors is a human donor with classical Hodgkin lymphoma.

The chain recombines TRBV6-9 with TRBJ2-1, with 8 positions matching TRBD2. The V and J ends lost 6 bases and 2 bases, in that order; junction bases with no gene match: 6. CDR3 length: 15 residues. Germline loops: CDR1 MNHGY, CDR2 SVAAGI. For the CDR3, the DNA is TGTGCCAGCAGCGGGGGGGGAAAGACCTACAATGAGCAGTTCTTC. This sequence encodes CASSGGGKTYNEQFF.

The rearrangement joins TRBV28 to TRBJ1-5; D is unclear. V was trimmed by 5 bases and J by 9 bases, leaving 11 bases between them. Germline V gene lookup returns CDR1 MDHEN and CDR2 SYDVKM. The length of the CDR3 is 12 residues. The DNA of the CDR3 is TGTGCCAGCAGTCAGGCCGTTTTGCCCCAGCATTTT. It is translated as CASSQAVLPQHF.

The chain couples TRBV5-5 to TRBJ1-6, with D possibly being TRBD1 (5 bases). Trimming shortened V by 4 bases and J by 8 bases, and 19 bases separated the two germline ends. CDR1 and CDR2 from the germline V gene are SGHKS and YYEKEE (reference sequence). The CDR3 consists of 16 residues. As DNA, the CDR3 is TGTGCCAGCAGCCAACGCCGGGACGTGAGGGATTCACCCCTCCACTTT. It is translated as CASSQRRDVRDSPLHF.

This clone was found a few times. The genes are TRBV6-1 and TRBJ1-1; D is unresolved. This CDR3 is 8 amino acids long. Trimming removed 8 bases from V and 11 bases from J, with 6 bases in between. The germline CDR1 and CDR2 sequences are MNHNS and SASEGT. The CDR3 reads CASGVAFF. For the CDR3, the DNA is TGTGCCAGCGGCGTGGCTTTCTTT.